A single sample gave rise to the 32 T cell receptor beta chains below, sequenced in a study of T cell clones after liver transplantation (dated by TCRdb to the late 2010s). To prepare the library, the immunoSEQ multiplex PCR assay was applied. Held by TCRdb, this immuneACCESS table contains in-frame sequences only and omits some clones. Under half of the omission traces to an unresolved V gene where checked; the cause of the rest is unknown. The table for this sample lists tens of thousands of clones; 60% to 75% of them were counted only once. The top ten constitute around 9.1% of the sample. Sequencing was performed on CD4+ T cells from blood, taken at the 22-month timepoint. The origin of the receptors is a human patient who received a liver transplant. In patients who had a transplant, some T cells may come from the graft donor.

The genes are TRBV6-5 and TRBJ1-5; D remains ambiguous. The CDR3 sequence is 14 residues long. The germline V gene has CDR1 MNHEY and CDR2 SVGAGI. V shed 11 bases and J shed 0 bases, with 14 bases lying between them. The CDR3 DNA reads as TGTGCCCCCCCGGAGGAATATAGCAATCAGCCCCAGCATTTT. Translated: CAPPEEYSNQPQHF.

This chain connects TRBV6-5 to TRBJ2-5; D is uncertain. V gave up 7 bases and J gave up 5 bases, with 8 bases separating them. Germline V gives CDR1 MNHEY, CDR2 SVGAGI. The CDR3 runs 11 residues. CDR3 nucleotide sequence: TGTGCCAGCAACGGGCACGAGACCCAGTACTTC. Its translation is CASNGHETQYF.

This clone came up once. The chain employs TRBV7-2 and TRBJ1-1; D gene uncertain. The germline CDR1 and CDR2 sequences are SGHTA and FQGNSA. Trimming took off 5 bases at V and 0 bases at J, with 13 bases between the two ends. The CDR3 contains 15 residues. The CDR3 protein is CASSPQIMMNTEAFF. CDR3 coding DNA: TGTGCCAGCAGCCCCCAGATTATGATGAACACTGAAGCTTTCTTT. The full variable domain, in which reference TRBV7-2 and TRBJ1-1 provide the parts outside the CDR3, is GAGVSQSPSNKVTEKGKDVELRCDPISGHTALYWYRQSLGQGLEFLIYFQGNSAPDKSGLPSDRFSAERTGGSVSTLTIQRTQQEDSAVYLCASSPQIMMNTEAFFGQGTRLTVV.

The rearrangement uses TRBV5-6 and TRBJ2-7; D might be TRBD1 (6 bases). Germline V gives CDR1 SGHDT, CDR2 YYEEEE. With 2 bases removed from V and 7 bases from J, the gap between germline ends came to 13 bases. The CDR3 is made up of 13 amino acids. In nucleotides, the CDR3 is TGTGCCAGCAGCTTAACGGGTAGGGGGGAGCAGTACTTC. Amino acid sequence: CASSLTGRGEQYF.

This rearrangement joins TRBV2 to TRBJ1-5; a weak D match, TRBD1 (5 bases). The ends were cut back, 4 bases at V and 3 bases at J, with 13 bases in the middle. CDR3 length equals 15 residues. Germline V gene lookup returns CDR1 SNHLY and CDR2 FYNNEI. This CDR3 reads CASSGLRDDNQPQHF. The CDR3 DNA follows: TGTGCCAGCAGTGGGCTCAGGGACGACAATCAGCCCCAGCATTTT. The entire variable domain, with the rest obtained from reference TRBV2 and TRBJ1-5, is as follows: EPEVTQTPSHQVTQMGQEVILRCVPISNHLYFYWYRQILGQKVEFLVSFYNNEISEKSEIFDDQFSVERPDGSNFTLKIRSTKLEDSAMYFCASSGLRDDNQPQHFGDGTRLSIL.

The chain has TRBV6-5 and TRBJ1-2; TRBD1 aligns across 8 bases. V was clipped by 6 bases and J by 2 bases; unmatched bases: 2. This CDR3 region has 13 residues. Germline V gene data show CDR1 as MNHEY and CDR2 as SVGAGI. The CDR3 region has the DNA TGTGCCAGCAGCCGGACAGGGAACTATGGCTACACCTTC. Amino acids: CASSRTGNYGYTF.

This clone was observed a handful of times. The chain carries TRBV6-1 and TRBJ2-1; maybe TRBD2 (5 bases). This CDR3 comprises 14 residues. CDR1 and CDR2 (germline): MNHNS, SASEGT. Trimming shortened V by 5 bases and J by 8 bases, and 16 bases separated the two germline ends. The CDR3 sequence is CASSSGIGSDEQFF. CDR3 bases: TGTGCCAGCAGTTCCGGGATTGGAAGCGATGAGCAGTTCTTC.

The chain combines TRBV5-3 with TRBJ1-2; maybe TRBD1 (5 bases). TRBV5-3 is identified as an open reading frame with a role that is uncertain. V was cut by 1 base and J by 5 bases, with 30 bases left in between. CDR3 length equals 20 residues. CDR3 in amino acids: CARSLTRNKSGQEIPYGYTF. The CDR3 bases are TGTGCCAGAAGCTTGACTCGGAATAAGTCAGGGCAGGAAATACCTTATGGCTACACCTTC.

CDR3 residues: CASSPRLAGASYEQYF. The CDR3 nucleotides read TGTGCCAGCAGCCCCCGACTAGCGGGGGCCTCCTACGAGCAGTACTTC. The chain carries TRBV7-2 and TRBJ2-7; the match to TRBD2 covers 12 bases. CDR1 is SGHTA and CDR2 is FQGNSA in the germline V gene. The junction had 5 bases not matched to a gene; V was cut back by 5 bases and J by 0 bases. The CDR3 covers 16 residues.

CDR3 sequence reads: CASSPLGGGPGANVLTF. CDR3 nucleotide sequence: TGCGCCAGCAGCCCTTTGGGGGGGGGTCCTGGGGCCAACGTCCTGACTTTC. This rearrangement joins TRBV4-1 to TRBJ2-6; 7 bases agree with TRBD2. With V trimmed by 4 bases and J by 2 bases, 8 bases remained unmatched. The CDR3 spans 17 residues. Germline V gives CDR1 MGHRA, CDR2 YSYEKL.

This clone occurred a few times. The chain couples TRBV9 to TRBJ1-1; tentatively, D is TRBD1 (5 bases). The germline gives CDR1 SGDLS, CDR2 YYNGEE. The CDR3 is 14 amino acids. V dropped 4 bases and J dropped 2 bases, with 12 bases sitting between them. The CDR3 DNA reads TGTGCCAGCAGCCTAGGGGCTCTTAACACTGAAGCTTTCTTT. Amino acid sequence: CASSLGALNTEAFF.

On this clone itself: A read error may account for a junction end that differs from germline. The chain employs TRBV28 and TRBJ2-2, with D possibly matching TRBD1 (6 bases). The CDR3 covers 12 residues. Germline loops: CDR1 MDHEN, CDR2 SYDVKM. CDR3 bases: TGTGCCAGCAGCCTAACAGGGCATCTCCCAATTTTT. Its protein is CASSLTGHLPIF.

The J gene is TRBJ2-3, the V gene TRBV25-1; TRBD2 aligns across 7 bases. The length of the CDR3 is 15 residues. CDR1 MGHDK and CDR2 SYGVNS come from the germline V gene. With V trimmed by 4 bases and J by 3 bases, 7 bases remained unmatched. The CDR3 protein is CASSGRGGVTDTQYF. The CDR3 region has the DNA TGTGCCAGCAGTGGCCGCGGGGGAGTAACAGATACGCAGTATTTT.

In DNA, the CDR3 is TGCAGCGGCGCCGGGGCAGCTAGCAATCAGCCCCAGCATTTT. Translation: CSGAGAASNQPQHF. This chain uses TRBV29-1 with TRBJ1-5, with a possible D match to TRBD1 (5 bases). Germline CDR1 reads SQVTM; CDR2 reads ANQGSEA. V lost 7 bases and J 0 bases, leaving 13 bases between the germline ends. The CDR3 has 14 residues.

This chain joins TRBV9 and TRBJ2-7; D is unresolved. Looked up from germline, CDR1 is SGDLS and CDR2 is YYNGEE. The CDR3 totals 13 residues. V lost 2 bases to trimming and J lost 2 bases, with 8 bases between them. This CDR3 reads CASSVALTYEQYF. The CDR3 DNA reads as TGTGCCAGCAGCGTGGCTCTAACCTACGAGCAGTACTTC.

This clone appeared a single time. The rearrangement uses TRBV4-1 and TRBJ1-3; D unresolved. Germline values: CDR1 MGHRA, CDR2 YSYEKL. CDR3 length equals 14 residues. V shed 5 bases and J shed 4 bases, with 12 bases lying between them. CDR3 nucleotide sequence: TGCGCCAGCAGCGTGCCCCACGAGGGAAACACCATATATTTT. Translated, it gives CASSVPHEGNTIYF.

This sequence joins TRBV6-4 and TRBJ1-5, with 8 bases aligning to TRBD1. The CDR3 sequence is 13 residues long. The ends lost 6 bases at V and 7 bases at J; junction bases unmatched: 5. CDR1 and CDR2 (germline): MRHNA, SNTAGT. The CDR3, as DNA: TGTGCCAGCAGCGAACAGGGGGGACAGCCCCAGCATTTT. Amino acids: CASSEQGGQPQHF.

The V gene is TRBV18, the J gene TRBJ2-1, with 9 bases matching TRBD2. Germline values: CDR1 KGHSH, CDR2 LQKENI. This CDR3 has 18 amino acids. Losses at the gene ends were 0 bases for V and 2 bases for J; bases not matched to a gene: 8. CDR3 sequence: CASSPPGPGGGAYNEQFF. The CDR3 nucleotides read TGTGCCAGCTCACCACCGGGGCCTGGCGGGGGGGCCTACAATGAGCAGTTCTTC.

The rearrangement joins TRBV28 to TRBJ2-5; D not resolved. This CDR3 region has 14 residues. Germline V gene lookup returns CDR1 MDHEN and CDR2 SYDVKM. Trimming shortened V by 4 bases and J by 5 bases, and 14 bases separated the two germline ends. CDR3 sequence (DNA): TGTGCCAGCAGTTCGGGCTCCCGAAGGGAGACCCAGTACTTC. Translation gives CASSSGSRRETQYF. Variable domain in full (rest from reference TRBV28 and TRBJ2-5): DVKVTQSSRYLVKRTGEKVFLECVQDMDHENMFWYRQDPGLGLRLIYFSYDVKMKEKGDIPEGYSVSREKKERFSLILESASTNQTSMYLCASSSGSRRETQYFGPGTRLLVL.

This chain connects TRBV28 to TRBJ2-5, with D possibly being TRBD2 (6 bases). V lost 5 bases and J lost 1, with 26 bases in between. The length of the CDR3 is 19 residues. Per germline, CDR1 MDHEN and CDR2 SYDVKM. The CDR3 loop is CASSIPAGLTISLQETQYF. Here the CDR3 DNA reads TGTGCCAGCAGTATACCGGCGGGGCTAACGATATCTCTCCAAGAGACCCAGTACTTC. Supplemented by reference TRBV28 and TRBJ2-5, the full variable domain reads DVKVTQSSRYLVKRTGEKVFLECVQDMDHENMFWYRQDPGLGLRLIYFSYDVKMKEKGDIPEGYSVSREKKERFSLILESASTNQTSMYLCASSIPAGLTISLQETQYFGPGTRLLVL.

The chain is built from TRBV19 and TRBJ1-4, with TRBD1 identical over 7 bases. This CDR3 region has 15 residues. Germline V gene data show CDR1 as LNHDA and CDR2 as SQIVND (reference sequence). V lost 6 bases to trimming and J lost 6 bases; unmatched junction nucleotides: 10. CDR3 loop: CASRIGTDQDEKLFF. In nucleotides, the CDR3 is TGTGCCAGTAGAATTGGGACAGATCAGGATGAAAAACTGTTTTTT.

The table lists this clone with a few counts. The J gene is TRBJ2-3, the V gene TRBV28; D gene uncertain. V lost 5 bases to trimming and J lost 1 base, with 7 bases between them. Germline lookup yields CDR1 MDHEN and CDR2 SYDVKM. The CDR3 loop spans 13 amino acids. The CDR3 loop reads CASSGRGTDTQYF. The CDR3 DNA sequence: TGTGCCAGCAGTGGTCGGGGCACAGATACGCAGTATTTT.

This clone was recorded at least ten times. The V call is TRBV19, the J call TRBJ1-6; D ambiguous. Germline lookup yields CDR1 LNHDA and CDR2 SQIVND (reference sequence). The CDR3 is 14 residues long. The V gene lost 3 bases and the J gene lost 6 bases, with 9 bases spanning the gap. CDR3 amino acids: CASSINGPNSPLHF. The CDR3 nucleotides are TGTGCCAGTAGTATTAACGGACCTAATTCACCCCTCCACTTT.

The chain is built from TRBV19 and TRBJ1-5; D ambiguous. This CDR3 spans 15 amino acids. V was trimmed by 6 bases and J by 0 bases, leaving 12 bases between them. The V gene's germline CDR1 is LNHDA and CDR2 SQIVND (reference sequence). CDR3 DNA: TGTGCCAGTAGACGCGACTTGAATAGCAATCAGCCCCAGCATTTT. Encoded protein: CASRRDLNSNQPQHF. The full variable domain, rest sourced from reference TRBV19 and TRBJ1-5, is DGGITQSPKYLFRKEGQNVTLSCEQNLNHDAMYWYRQDPGQGLRLIYYSQIVNDFQKGDIAEGYSVSREKKESFPLTVTSAQKNPTAFYLCASRRDLNSNQPQHFGDGTRLSIL.

The chain links TRBV7-2 to TRBJ1-4; D unresolved. This CDR3 contains 16 residues. Germline-derived CDR1 and CDR2 are SGHTA and FQGNSA. V was shortened by 1 base and J by 7 bases, with 16 bases between the two germline ends. The CDR3 bases are TGTGCCAGCAGCTTAGTTTATGGAGGATTTGGTGAAAAACTGTTTTTT. It yields the protein CASSLVYGGFGEKLFF.

This chain uses TRBV2 with TRBJ1-4, with D possibly TRBD1 on 5 matching bases. Germline CDR1 is SNHLY and CDR2 is FYNNEI. This CDR3 has 14 amino acids. The germline V and J ends were trimmed by 2 bases and 8 bases, with 12 bases remaining between them. The CDR3 region is CASSEQGGREKLFF. DNA of the CDR3: TGTGCCAGCAGTGAACAGGGTGGAAGAGAAAAACTGTTTTTT.

The chain joins TRBV6-6 to TRBJ1-5, with unresolved D. Germline CDR1 reads MNHNY; CDR2 reads SVGAGI (reference sequence). V lost 7 bases to trimming and J lost 7 bases, with 11 bases between them. CDR3 length: 12 residues. Here the CDR3 DNA reads TGTGCCAGCAATCTCTTGGGGCAGCCCCAGCATTTT. Amino acids: CASNLLGQPQHF.

The rearrangement joins TRBV7-8 to TRBJ2-3; TRBD2 matches at 13 bases. CDR1 and CDR2 (germline): SGHVS, FQNEAQ. The CDR3 is 17 amino acids. Trimming at V came to 2 bases and at J to 1 base, leaving 3 bases not matched to a gene. The CDR3 sequence is CASSLRLAGGGTDTQYF. In nucleotides, the CDR3 is TGTGCCAGCAGCTTAAGACTAGCGGGGGGAGGCACAGATACGCAGTATTTT.

At least ten counts were recorded for this clone. The rearrangement uses TRBV30 and TRBJ2-2; D gene unclear. This CDR3 has 13 residues. V shed 2 bases and J shed 0 bases, with 4 bases lying between them. CDR1 and CDR2 (germline): GTSNPN, SVGIG (reference sequence). The CDR3 sequence is CAWSFANTGELFF. The CDR3 DNA follows: TGTGCCTGGAGTTTTGCGAACACCGGGGAGCTGTTTTTT.

This clone was recorded only once. The sample holds other DNA sequences that translate to the same CDR3. The rearrangement uses TRBV4-1 and TRBJ1-6; maybe TRBD1 (5 bases). CDR3 length: 14 amino acids. CDR1 and CDR2 from the germline V gene are MGHRA and YSYEKL. V dropped 4 bases and J dropped 6 bases, with 10 bases sitting between them. The CDR3 DNA reads as TGCGCCAGCAGCCGCGACAGCGGTAATTCACCCCTCCACTTT. This sequence encodes CASSRDSGNSPLHF.

V and J are TRBV28 and TRBJ1-1; D not resolved. Per germline, CDR1 MDHEN and CDR2 SYDVKM. This CDR3 comprises 14 residues. V was cut by 1 base and J by 1 base, with 7 bases left in between. The CDR3 DNA is TGTGCCAGCAGTTTATTTCCGGAGAACACTGAAGCTTTCTTT. Protein sequence: CASSLFPENTEAFF.

The chain has TRBV6-5 and TRBJ1-2; D gene ambiguous. Trimming stripped 7 bases from V and 1 base from J, with 4 bases between. Germline lookup yields CDR1 MNHEY and CDR2 SVGAGI. The CDR3 sequence is 11 residues long. CDR3: CASTYNYGYTF. CDR3 DNA: TGTGCCAGCACCTATAACTATGGCTACACCTTC.